Presented here are 30 T cell receptor beta chains from one specimen sequenced in a study of blood T cells in healthy people across ages (dated by TCRdb to between 2014 and 2017). The method was 5' RACE. Sequencing used an Illumina HiSeq 2500. The second PCR ran for about 7 to 11 cycles and used a J-beta primer mix along with a sample-barcoded 5' primer. TCRdb passed the public sequencing reads through fastp at Q25 and MiXCR, retaining productive beta sequences. Under each unique CDR3 protein, matching rows form one entry showing the most common genes and DNA. The sample records hundreds of thousands of distinct CDR3 sequences, approximately 30% of which are singletons. Together, the top ten hold less than 20% of the sample. The sequencing input was blood. Receptors were obtained from an elderly woman in good health.

The chain recombines TRBV6-1 with TRBJ2-5; 9 positions agree with TRBD1. The ends lost 8 bases at V and 11 bases at J; junction bases unmatched: 15. Germline V CDR1 and CDR2: MNHNS, SASEGT. The CDR3 totals 14 residues. The CDR3 bases are TGTGCCAGCCAACCGGGACAGGGTGTAAATGAGCAGTACTTC. Encoded protein: CASQPGQGVNEQYF.

This clonotype was detected only a few times. This chain uses TRBV5-1 with TRBJ2-1; 10 positions agree with TRBD2. Germline assignment: CDR1 SGHRS and CDR2 YFSETQ. There are 17 residues in the CDR3. The junction had 6 bases not matched to a gene; V was cut back by 2 bases and J by 1 base. CDR3 protein: CASSFGSGGRSYNEQFF. As DNA, the CDR3 is TGCGCCAGCAGCTTCGGTAGCGGGGGGCGGTCCTACAATGAGCAGTTCTTC.

This clonotype has a handful of counts. The rearrangement links TRBV5-1 to TRBJ1-1; D is perhaps TRBD1 (5 bases). This CDR3 region has 15 residues. The V gene lost 1 base and the J gene lost 4 bases, with 14 bases spanning the gap. Germline V gene lookup returns CDR1 SGHRS and CDR2 YFSETQ. The CDR3 DNA reads TGCGCCAGCAGCTTGATGGACCTTGGGGCCACTGAAGCTTTCTTT. Its protein is CASSLMDLGATEAFF.

In this sample, this clonotype turned up many times. The chain has TRBV11-2 and TRBJ2-5; D call uncertain. The CDR3 length is 14 residues. Trimming stripped 4 bases from V and 11 bases from J, with 20 bases between. The germline gives CDR1 SGHAT, CDR2 FQNNGV. The CDR3 is CASSSRLQKNEQYF. CDR3 coding DNA: TGTGCCAGCAGCTCCCGACTGCAAAAAAATGAGCAGTACTTC.

This clonotype was detected many times. This rearrangement joins TRBV6-1 to TRBJ1-2; D gene uncertain. Trimming stripped 4 bases from V and 4 bases from J, with 13 bases between. This CDR3 has 14 amino acids. Germline CDR1 and CDR2: MNHNS and SASEGT. This CDR3 reads CASSVTFSSYGYTF. CDR3 DNA: TGTGCCAGCAGTGTAACGTTTTCGAGCTATGGCTACACCTTC.

The chain couples TRBV4-1 to TRBJ2-5, with 10 positions matching TRBD2. Judging by the DNA end, TRBJ2-7 fits better; the J call may be wrong. Per the germline V gene, CDR1 is MGHRA and CDR2 is YSYEKL. The CDR3 is 15 amino acids. The CDR3 protein is CASSQSLAGADEQYF. The DNA of the CDR3 is TGCGCCAGCAGCCAGTCTCTAGCGGGAGCTGACGAGCAGTACTTC.

This clonotype was counted between two and nine times. V is TRBV2 and J is TRBJ2-2, with TRBD1 matching 8 bases. Germline CDR1 reads SNHLY; CDR2 reads FYNNEI. V dropped 7 bases and J dropped 4; count of bases not matched to a gene: 5. The CDR3 totals 14 residues. The CDR3 region has the DNA TGTGCCAGCACGGACAGGGCCTCCACCGGGGAGCTGTTTTTT. It specifies CASTDRASTGELFF.

This clonotype has a count of ten or more. This sequence joins TRBV7-8 and TRBJ2-1, with TRBD2 matching over 12 bases. This CDR3 has 15 residues. Trimming cost V 5 bases and J 8 bases; bases outside gene matches: 7. From germline, CDR1 is SGHVS and CDR2 FQNEAQ. The CDR3 DNA reads as TGTGCCAGCAGCCCTCTAGCGGGGGGGCACCATGAGCAGTTCTTC. Protein product: CASSPLAGGHHEQFF.

This clonotype occurred many times. This sequence joins TRBV2 and TRBJ1-1; D remains unclear. Germline V gives CDR1 SNHLY, CDR2 FYNNEI. V lost 6 bases to trimming and J lost 4 bases, with 18 bases between them. This CDR3 is built from 15 residues. CDR3 coding DNA: TGTGCCAGCAGAAAAGAATTGGGTTACGGCACTGAAGCTTTCTTT. Protein: CASRKELGYGTEAFF.

Note on this clonotype: Given a much more abundant clone one base away, this may be a read error. The V and J genes are TRBV7-2 and TRBJ2-5; the D gene is possibly TRBD2 (7 bases). The end of the DNA is better explained by TRBJ2-1, so the J call may be wrong. Germline CDR1 SGHTA, CDR2 FQGNSA. This CDR3 contains 16 residues. The CDR3 region is CASSLGAGAYQETQFF. The CDR3 DNA reads as TGTGCCAGCAGCTTAGGGGCGGGGGCATACCAAGAGACCCAGTTCTTC.

A word on this clonotype: At one end the junction does not follow the germline gene, possibly because of a read error. The chain carries TRBV6-2 or TRBV6-3 and TRBJ1-2; D gene ambiguous. The CDR3 contains 14 residues. In germline, CDR1 is MNHEY, CDR2 SVGEGT. The CDR3 nucleotides are TGTGCCAGCAGTTACTCGAGGCTTAACGATGGCTACACCTTC. Amino acid sequence: CASSYSRLNDGYTF.

The rearrangement links TRBV9 to TRBJ1-1, with 9 nucleotides matching TRBD1. V shed 0 bases and J 2 bases; nucleotides not matched to a gene: 8. This CDR3 region has 17 residues. Germline CDR1 reads SGDLS; CDR2 reads YYNGEE. The DNA for the CDR3 is TGTGCCAGCAGCGTAGGGGTACAGGGGGCGGCAAACACTGAAGCTTTCTTT. Protein sequence: CASSVGVQGAANTEAFF.

This clonotype was observed many times. The V call is TRBV27, the J call TRBJ1-2; the D is unclear. The CDR3 loop spans 13 amino acids. V gave up 0 bases and J gave up 6 bases, with 8 bases separating them. In germline, CDR1 is MNHEY, CDR2 SMNVEV (reference sequence). The CDR3 nucleotides read TGTGCCAGCAGTTTATCGCCGGGAGATGGCTACACCTTC. Its translation is CASSLSPGDGYTF.

Points on this clonotype: A much larger clone sits a single nucleotide away, making a read error possible. The chain joins TRBV3-1 to TRBJ1-2; D unresolved. The V gene's germline CDR1 is LGHDT and CDR2 YNNKEL (reference sequence). The CDR3 consists of 16 residues. The CDR3 is CTSSQAVSTTPWGYTF. DNA for the CDR3: TGTACCAGCAGCCAGGCGGTGTCCACAACCCCATGGGGCTACACCTTC.

Many counts were recorded for this clonotype. CDR3 region: CSTRGGAGASTEAFF. CDR3 nucleotide sequence: TGCAGCACCCGCGGAGGGGCGGGGGCGAGTACTGAAGCTTTCTTT. The chain is built from TRBV29-1 and TRBJ1-1, with a tentative D call TRBD1 (6 bases). Deletions cut 8 bases from V and 5 bases from J, with 24 bases between. CDR1 is SQVTM, CDR2 ANQGSEA, per germline. The CDR3 contains 15 residues.

This clonotype showed up just a few times. This chain joins TRBV3-1 and TRBJ1-1; the D gene is possibly TRBD1 (6 bases). Trimming shortened V by 6 bases and J by 2 bases, and 13 bases separated the two germline ends. CDR1 is LGHDT and CDR2 is YNNKEL in the germline V gene (reference sequence). This CDR3 contains 14 residues. The chain's CDR3 is CASRQDSYNTEAFF. The DNA for the CDR3 is TGTGCCAGCAGACAGGACAGTTACAACACTGAAGCTTTCTTT.

This rearrangement joins TRBV25-1 to TRBJ2-2, with D possibly TRBD1 on 5 matching bases. This CDR3 has 13 residues. Per germline, CDR1 MGHDK and CDR2 SYGVNS. The ends were cut back, 6 bases at V and 6 bases at J, with 11 bases in the middle. The CDR3 here is CASRVEGAGELFF. The CDR3 nucleotides read TGTGCCAGCAGGGTAGAAGGGGCCGGGGAGCTGTTTTTT.

This clonotype showed up just a few times. The CDR3 DNA sequence: TGTGCCAGTAGTATTCAAGGGAGTTCTAATCAGCCCCAGCATTTT. Residues: CASSIQGSSNQPQHF. The chain links TRBV19 to TRBJ1-5; D unresolved. The V end lost 3 bases, the J end lost 4 bases, and 13 bases lay between the germline ends. There are 15 residues in the CDR3. Germline V lookup: CDR1 LNHDA, CDR2 SQIVND (reference sequence). Complete variable domain (other parts from reference TRBV19 and TRBJ1-5): DGGITQSPKYLFRKEGQNVTLSCEQNLNHDAMYWYRQDPGQGLRLIYYSQIVNDFQKGDIAEGYSVSREKKESFPLTVTSAQKNPTAFYLCASSIQGSSNQPQHFGDGTRLSIL.

The chain links TRBV20-1 to TRBJ2-3, with a tentative D call TRBD2 (6 bases). There are 14 residues in the CDR3. Trimming took 3 bases from V and 2 from J, leaving 12 bases between them. The germline CDR1 and CDR2 sequences are DFQATT and SNEGSKA (reference sequence). The CDR3 bases are TGCAGTGCTAGGGTGGCGGGGTTCACAGATACGCAGTATTTT. The encoded protein is CSARVAGFTDTQYF.

In this sample, this clonotype turned up many times. This chain connects TRBV20-1 to TRBJ2-7; D possibly corresponds to TRBD2 (5 bases). CDR3 size: 12 residues. CDR1 is DFQATT and CDR2 is SNEGSKA in the germline V gene (reference sequence). V lost 4 bases and J lost 4, with 11 bases in between. CDR3 sequence reads: CSATKGVYEQYF. The CDR3 nucleotides are TGCAGTGCTACCAAGGGAGTGTACGAGCAGTACTTC.

This clonotype was counted many times. This chain links TRBV20-1 with TRBJ2-1; no firm D call. There are 12 residues in the CDR3. V lost 2 bases to trimming and J lost 8 bases, with 10 bases between them. In germline, CDR1 is DFQATT, CDR2 SNEGSKA (reference sequence). The CDR3 spells CSARLDSHEQFF. The CDR3 region has the DNA TGCAGTGCTAGATTGGATAGCCATGAGCAGTTCTTC.

This clonotype showed up many times. CDR3 sequence: CASSLQAGRPYEQYF. Here the CDR3 DNA reads TGTGCCAGCAGCTTGCAGGCAGGCCGACCCTACGAGCAGTACTTC. The chain is built from TRBV5-5 and TRBJ2-7; the D is unclear. From germline, CDR1 is SGHKS and CDR2 YYEKEE (reference sequence). CDR3 length: 15 amino acids. The V end lost 1 base, the J end lost 2 bases, and 13 bases lay between the germline ends.

With regard to this clonotype: A much larger clonotype is one base distant, so this may be a read error. This sequence joins TRBV12-3 or TRBV12-4 and TRBJ2-1; 7 bases line up with TRBD2. This CDR3 comprises 16 residues. J was trimmed by 7 bases and V by 5 bases; bases with no gene match: 14. CDR3 amino acids: CASSPMNGGIRNEQFF. The CDR3, as DNA: TGTGCCAGCAGTCCGATGAACGGGGGGATAAGGAATGAGCAGTTCTTC.

Concerning this clonotype: This may be a read error: a much more frequent sequence differs by one nucleotide. This chain connects TRBV24-1 to TRBJ2-3; D remains unclear. The CDR3 is 11 amino acids. Per germline, CDR1 KGHDR and CDR2 SFDVKD. CDR3 nucleotides: TGTGCCACCAGTGTCCGAGATACGCGGTATTTT. This translates into CATSVRDTRYF.

This clonotype was observed a few times. The gene calls are TRBV4-3 and TRBJ2-7; TRBD1 or TRBD2 may be the D gene (6 bases each). Trimming removed 1 base at V and 5 bases at J, with 9 bases between. CDR3 length: 13 residues. CDR1 is LGHNA, CDR2 YSLEER, per germline. The CDR3 DNA follows: TGCGCCAGCAGCCAAGTAGGGGGGCACGAGCAGTACTTC. This encodes CASSQVGGHEQYF.

This clonotype showed up just a few times. This sequence may be a read error, since a much larger clone differs from it by one base. The genes are TRBV7-2 and TRBJ2-5, with TRBD2 matching over 16 bases. After removal of 3 bases from V and 11 bases from J, the junction contained 15 bases not matched to a gene. The germline V gene encodes CDR1 SGHTA and CDR2 FQGNSA. CDR3 length: 18 residues. The CDR3 here is CASSFVGTSGGASNEQYF. CDR3 coding DNA: TGTGCCAGCAGCTTCGTTGGGACTAGCGGGGGGGCATCCAATGAGCAGTACTTC.

The chain combines TRBV3-1 with TRBJ2-7, with D perhaps TRBD2 (7 bases). The end of the DNA aligns better with TRBJ2-5, so the J call may be wrong. The CDR3 totals 15 residues. Germline CDR1 is LGHDT and CDR2 is YNNKEL (reference sequence). The CDR3 region has the DNA TGTGCCAGCAGCCCCCCCGATAGGGGGGGGGAGACCCAGTACTTC. This codes for CASSPPDRGGETQYF.

Many counts were recorded for this clonotype. The chain carries TRBV5-1 and TRBJ1-2; TRBD1 matches 8 bases. This CDR3 is 14 amino acids long. The J segment lost 8 bases and the V segment lost 1 base, leaving 7 bases of the junction unmatched. Germline loops: CDR1 SGHRS, CDR2 YFSETQ. The CDR3 nucleotides are TGCGCCAGCAGCTTGCGGCAGGGGGCGGGAGGCTACACCTTC. This gives the protein CASSLRQGAGGYTF. Drawing the rest from reference TRBV5-1 and TRBJ1-2, the complete variable domain is KAGVTQTPRYLIKTRGQQVTLSCSPISGHRSVSWYQQTPGQGLQFLFEYFSETQRNKGNFPGRFSGRQFSNSRSEMNVSTLELGDSALYLCASSLRQGAGGYTFGSGTRLTVV.

The V call is TRBV4-3, the J call TRBJ2-1, with 8 bases that match TRBD2. The germline gives CDR1 LGHNA, CDR2 YSLEER. The CDR3 is 14 amino acids. J lost 12 bases, V lost 4 bases, and 11 bases had no gene match. The CDR3, as DNA: TGCGCCAGCAGCCCTGGTGGAGCGGGGGTCAGGCAGTTCTTC. This gives the protein CASSPGGAGVRQFF.

This clonotype was seen many times. The CDR3 spells CASSLTGPDNSPLHF. In DNA, the CDR3 is TGTGCCAGCAGCTTAACAGGGCCGGACAATTCACCCCTCCACTTT. V and J are TRBV7-2 and TRBJ1-6; TRBD1 is a possible D gene (6 bases). The V and J ends lost 2 bases and 7 bases respectively, with 12 bases between them. The CDR3 is made up of 15 amino acids. CDR1 is SGHTA and CDR2 is FQGNSA in the germline V gene.